The present T cell receptor beta chain was sequenced within a study of prognosis after radiotherapy for stage I lung cancer. Genomic DNA was subjected to two-round multiplex PCR for amplification of TCR beta CDR3. Gene-specific primers for each TRBV and TRBJ gene drove first-round PCR. MiXCR was run by TCRdb on the multiplex PCR reads, yielding one entry per CDR3 protein. This sample has 9,000 to 13,000 distinct CDR3 sequences, with about 53% found just once. Comment on this clonotype: Its antigen is unidentified. A junction end diverges from the germline sequence, so it may reflect a read error.

Whole-study findings and limits: Shannon entropy (measured after stereotactic body radiation therapy) was lower in patients who went on to develop distant metastases.

The CDR3 is 13 amino acids. Germline lookup yields CDR1 LNHNV and CDR2 YYDKDF (reference sequence). The chain employs TRBV15 and TRBJ1-3; D is ambiguous. The input for sequencing was PBMCs, taken before or after stereotactic body radiation therapy (not recorded which). The receptor was derived from a donor over 45 with non-small cell lung cancer. This CDR3 reads CATAREVGNTVYF. Here the CDR3 DNA reads TGTGCCACCGCAAGGGAGGTTGGAAACACCGTATATTTT.